The following is a T cell receptor (beta chain) sequence with its context. Its antigen is as yet unknown. This may be a read error: a much more frequent sequence differs by one nucleotide. The same CDR3 also results from other DNA sequences found in this sample. Data came from immunoSEQ multiplex PCR; TCRdb stores just in-frame clones and leaves some out. The data hold approximately 700,000 clones, with less than 80% observed a single time. The V gene's germline CDR1 is MDHEN and CDR2 SYDVKM. The germline V and J ends were trimmed by 4 bases and 1 base, with 7 bases remaining between them. The CDR3 length is 13 residues. The source of the sample is a study of shared clonotypes between healthy human individuals. Splitting the CD4+ cells yielded a CD45RA+ naive subset and a CD45RA-negative memory subset. Regarding the study as a whole: The study generally estimated greater richness for naive than memory subsets.

This clonotype originated in a woman aged 25 to 45 in good health. The material sequenced was memory CD4+ T cells sorted from blood. Subset defined: CD45RA-negative fraction. This sequence joins TRBV28 and TRBJ1-1; maybe TRBD1 (5 bases). The DNA of the CDR3 is TGTGCCAGCAGTTCCACAGGGAACACTGAAGCTTTCTTT. Encoded protein: CASSSTGNTEAFF. The full variable domain, rest sourced from reference TRBV28 and TRBJ1-1, is DVKVTQSSRYLVKRTGEKVFLECVQDMDHENMFWYRQDPGLGLRLIYFSYDVKMKEKGDIPEGYSVSREKKERFSLILESASTNQTSMYLCASSSTGNTEAFFGQGTRLTVV.